The rows below give T cell receptor beta chains drawn from one sample of a study of blood T cell repertoires in COVID-19. The data were produced by immunoSEQ multiplex PCR, yet TCRdb's version contains in-frame clones alone and is incomplete. Of 84,000 or so clones listed, around 82% are singletons. The sample comprised peripheral blood. The receptors come from a man in his fifties or sixties with COVID-19, enrolled during active disease. The CDR3 runs from the conserved cysteine through the conserved F or W. The D gene is left open where the match is weak. Where a row states a size, it is once, few, many or the class of an expanded clone; other rows omit it.

j_gene | abundance | d_gene | v_gene | CDR3aa | CDR3nt
TRBJ1-4 | - | TRBD1 | TRBV30 | CAWSKDRSTLEKLFF | TGTGCCTGGAGTAAGGACAGGTCGACCCTCGAAAAACTGTTTTTT
TRBJ2-7 | once | TRBD2 | TRBV6-1 | CASSEGLAGGYEQYF | TGTGCCAGCAGTGAAGGACTAGCGGGCGGCTACGAGCAGTACTTC
TRBJ2-7 | - | TRBD1 | TRBV19 | CATSIVGTGVYEQYF | TGTGCCACCTCCATAGTAGGGACAGGGGTCTACGAGCAGTACTTC
TRBJ2-7 | - | TRBD1 | TRBV18 | CASSSGQGTYEQYF | TGTGCCAGCTCAAGTGGACAGGGGACCTACGAGCAGTACTTC
TRBJ2-3 | - | - | TRBV19 | CASSITPGSWGGSDTQYF | TGTGCCAGTAGTATAACTCCGGGCTCGTGGGGCGGTTCAGATACGCAGTATTTT
TRBJ1-2 | - | - | TRBV2 | CASTPSGGYTF | TGTGCCAGCACTCCCTCGGGGGGCTACACCTTC
TRBJ2-5 | - | - | TRBV2 | CASRGDSETQYF | TGTGCCAGCAGGGGGGACTCAGAGACCCAGTACTTC
TRBJ2-5 | - | - | TRBV5-4 | CASSLATAGAETQYF | TGTGCCAGCAGCTTGGCCACAGCTGGGGCGGAGACCCAGTACTTC
TRBJ2-7 | - | TRBD1 | TRBV5-4 | CASSFGTGISYEQYF | TGTGCCAGCAGCTTCGGGACAGGGATCTCCTACGAGCAGTACTTC
TRBJ1-6 | - | - | TRBV7-2 | CASTKQGTGVDSPLHF | TGTGCCAGCACAAAGCAGGGTACGGGGGTTGATTCACCCCTCCACTTT
TRBJ1-3 | - | TRBD1 | TRBV3-1/TRBV3-2 | CASSLNRGGNTIYF | TGTGCCAGCAGCCTGAACAGGGGTGGAAACACCATATATTTT
TRBJ1-5 | - | TRBD1 | TRBV10-3 | CAISQNRGGQPQHF | TGTGCCATCAGTCAAAACAGGGGCGGCCAGCCCCAGCATTTT
TRBJ2-1 | - | - | TRBV5-1 | CASSPGHSGGEQFF | TGCGCCAGCAGCCCGGGACATTCGGGAGGCGAGCAGTTCTTC